This entry lists 6 T cell receptor beta chains sequenced from one sample in a study of STAT5B mutations in CD4+ large granular lymphocyte leukemia. TCRdb's copy holds only in-frame clones and misses some; the assay was immunoSEQ multiplex PCR. The sample comprises approximately 30,000 clones, approximately 88% of which are singletons, and around 0.41% rests with the top ten. Sequencing was done on a sample of CD4+ T cells from blood buffy coats. The receptors shown here come from a human donor in good health.

This chain uses TRBV27 with TRBJ2-5, with TRBD1 matching 9 bases. V shed 8 bases, J shed 5 bases, and the junction held 9 bases outside the gene matches. There are 14 residues in the CDR3. Germline V gene lookup returns CDR1 MNHEY and CDR2 SMNVEV (reference sequence). The CDR3: CASGRQGVVETQYF. The CDR3 DNA reads as TGTGCCAGCGGTCGACAGGGGGTGGTGGAGACCCAGTACTTC.

The J gene is TRBJ2-5, the V gene TRBV4-2; 9 nucleotides align to TRBD2. Unmatched junction bases numbered 0, after V lost 0 bases and J lost 4 bases. The CDR3 is made up of 14 amino acids. Germline CDR1 reads LGHNA; CDR2 reads YNFKEQ. The CDR3 nucleotides read TGTGCCAGCAGCCAAGATAGCGGGAGAGAGACCCAGTACTTC. It translates to CASSQDSGRETQYF.

The rearrangement uses TRBV11-1 and TRBJ2-3, with 7 bases that match TRBD2. This CDR3 has 16 amino acids. Losses at the gene ends were 2 bases for V and 2 bases for J; bases not matched to a gene: 7. Germline V gene lookup returns CDR1 SGHAT and CDR2 FQDESV (reference sequence). CDR3: CASSLRLAEFTDTQYF. The CDR3 bases are TGTGCCAGCAGCTTACGGCTAGCGGAGTTCACAGATACGCAGTATTTT.

The V gene is TRBV7-3, the J gene TRBJ2-3; D may be TRBD1 (6 bases). Germline loops: CDR1 SGHTA, CDR2 FQGTGA. This CDR3 is 16 amino acids long. V lost 3 bases and J 0 bases, leaving 13 bases between the germline ends. CDR3 bases: TGTGCCAGCAGCTTTGGGGGCTTTACTAGCACAGATACGCAGTATTTT. Amino acid sequence: CASSFGGFTSTDTQYF. Complete variable domain (other parts from reference TRBV7-3 and TRBJ2-3): GAGVSQTPSNKVTEKGKYVELRCDPISGHTALYWYRQSLGQGPEFLIYFQGTGAADDSGLPNDRFFAVRPEGSVSTLKIQRTERGDSAVYLCASSFGGFTSTDTQYFGPGTRLTVL.

In its sample, this clone was seen once. The gene calls are TRBV11-1 and TRBJ2-2, with a tentative D call TRBD2 (6 bases). Germline V gene sequence: CDR1 SGHAT, CDR2 FQDESV (reference sequence). V gave up 1 base and J gave up 3 bases, with 12 bases separating them. The CDR3 has 16 residues. CDR3 residues: CASSLVGRRDTGELFF. The CDR3 region has the DNA TGTGCCAGCAGCTTAGTAGGCAGGAGGGACACCGGGGAGCTGTTTTTT.

This clone was picked up one time. V gene TRBV2 combines with J gene TRBJ2-7; a possible D gene is TRBD2 (6 bases). CDR1 SNHLY and CDR2 FYNNEI come from the germline V gene. This CDR3 region has 15 residues. Trimming removed 2 bases from V and 2 bases from J, with 13 bases in between. CDR3 in amino acids: CASSERPSVPYEQYF. As DNA, the CDR3 is TGTGCCAGCAGTGAACGGCCTAGCGTCCCCTACGAGCAGTACTTC.